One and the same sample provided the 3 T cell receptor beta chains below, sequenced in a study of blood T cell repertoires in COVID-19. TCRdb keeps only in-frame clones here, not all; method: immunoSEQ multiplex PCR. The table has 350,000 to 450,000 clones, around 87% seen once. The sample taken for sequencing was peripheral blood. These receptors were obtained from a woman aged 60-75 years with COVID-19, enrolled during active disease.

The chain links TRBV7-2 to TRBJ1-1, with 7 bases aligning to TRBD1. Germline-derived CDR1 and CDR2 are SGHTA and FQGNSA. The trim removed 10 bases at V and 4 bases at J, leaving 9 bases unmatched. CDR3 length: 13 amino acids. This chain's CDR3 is CATLTGAFTEAFF. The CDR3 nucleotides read TGTGCCACACTAACAGGGGCTTTCACTGAAGCTTTCTTT.

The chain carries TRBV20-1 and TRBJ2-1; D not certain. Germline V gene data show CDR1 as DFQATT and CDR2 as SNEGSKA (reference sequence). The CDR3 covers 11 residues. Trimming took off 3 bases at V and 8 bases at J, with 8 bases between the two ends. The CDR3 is CSARLVDEQFF. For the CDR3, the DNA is TGCAGTGCTAGGTTAGTTGATGAGCAGTTCTTC.

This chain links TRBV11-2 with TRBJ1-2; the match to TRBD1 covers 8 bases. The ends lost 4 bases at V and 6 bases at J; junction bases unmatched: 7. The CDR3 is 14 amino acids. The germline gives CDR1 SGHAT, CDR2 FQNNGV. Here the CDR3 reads CASSSDRGLDGYTF. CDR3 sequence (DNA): TGTGCCAGCAGCTCCGACAGGGGCCTCGATGGCTACACCTTC.